This T cell receptor beta chain was captured in a study of blood T cell repertoires in COVID-19. Study details: From the United States, Italy and Spain came samples of acute and convalescent COVID-19. PBMCs, B-cell-depleted T cells, or T cells were the source of the cDNA or gDNA that made up the material.

In the original processing: Nucleated cell counts were estimated from reference gene primer amplification. Data came from immunoSEQ multiplex PCR; TCRdb stores just in-frame clones and leaves some out. V, J and clone size are taken as reported in that table, and D and trimming were inferred from the DNA itself. Here the sample spans tens of thousands of clones, around 82% being singletons. Trimming stripped 4 bases from V and 2 bases from J, with 20 bases between. The CDR3 contains 17 residues. Germline CDR1 and CDR2: SGHDN and FVKESK. The TCR originated in a woman aged 55 to 70 with acute or convalescent COVID-19. Sequencing was performed on peripheral blood. V usage is TRBV14 and J usage is TRBJ1-2, with D maybe TRBD1 (6 bases). CDR3 coding DNA: TGTGCCAGCAGCCCCTCATGGCGATGGGACACCAACTATGGCTACACCTTC. It yields the protein CASSPSWRWDTNYGYTF.